This T cell receptor beta chain was profiled in a study of shared clonotypes between healthy human individuals. The germline V gene encodes CDR1 SGHRS and CDR2 YFSETQ. The CDR3 extends over 16 amino acids. Unmatched junction bases numbered 2, after V lost 3 bases and J lost 1 base. This table comes from immunoSEQ multiplex PCR, and its TCRdb copy is limited to in-frame clones, with some not included. The sample gives about 2.4 million clones, more than 80% of which show up once; 0.14% is in the top ten. In regard to this clone: This same CDR3 is encoded by further DNA sequences in the sample.

The sample consisted of naive CD4+ T cells sorted from blood. Subset in this sample: CD45RA+ positively selected. This receptor was taken from a man younger than 35 in good health. The J gene is TRBJ2-3, the V gene TRBV5-1; TRBD2 matches at 13 bases. This CDR3 reads CASSSGTSGGTDTQYF. The CDR3, as DNA: TGCGCCAGCAGCTCTGGGACTAGCGGGGGCACAGATACGCAGTATTTT.